This T cell receptor (beta chain) was found in a study of breast tumors, draining lymph nodes, adjacent tissues. Study-wide points: Data fit most tumor T cells coming from lymph node, expanding in tumor. Tumors had less TCR diversity than lymph nodes, more than nontumor tissue.

Of note for this clonotype: The antigen remains undetermined.

TCRdb independently ran MiXCR on the multiplex PCR reads; one entry per CDR3 protein. The sample records roughly 70,000 distinct CDR3 sequences, around two fifths being singletons. Germline V CDR1 and CDR2: GTSNPN, SVGIG (reference sequence). CDR3 length equals 13 residues. Trimming cost V 3 bases and J 6 bases, with 14 bases left between them. Sequencing was done on a sample of breast tumor tissue. The origin of this receptor is a female donor with breast cancer. Some clones in this sample may be carry-over from other donors' samples. The rearrangement joins TRBV30 to TRBJ1-2; no clear D gene. CDR3 sequence (DNA): TGTGCCTGGAGGGCCAGGTTGGGCAATGGCTACACCTTC. Protein: CAWRARLGNGYTF.